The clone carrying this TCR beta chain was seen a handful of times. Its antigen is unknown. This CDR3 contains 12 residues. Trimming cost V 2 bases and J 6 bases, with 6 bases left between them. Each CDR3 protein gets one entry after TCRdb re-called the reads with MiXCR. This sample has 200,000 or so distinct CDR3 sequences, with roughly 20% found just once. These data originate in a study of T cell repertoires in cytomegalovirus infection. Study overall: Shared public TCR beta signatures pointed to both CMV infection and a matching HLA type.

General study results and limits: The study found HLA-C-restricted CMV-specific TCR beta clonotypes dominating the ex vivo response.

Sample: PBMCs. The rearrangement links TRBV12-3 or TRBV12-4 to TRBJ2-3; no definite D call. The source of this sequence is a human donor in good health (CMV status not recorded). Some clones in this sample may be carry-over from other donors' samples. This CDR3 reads CASSLRQDTQYF. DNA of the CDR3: TGTGCCAGCAGTTTACGGCAGGATACGCAGTATTTT.